Detailed here is one TCR beta chain. The sample originates from a study of identical twins. TCRdb ran MiXCR on the 5' RACE reads and lists one entry per CDR3 protein. The sample contains 450,000 or so distinct CDR3 sequences, more than 20% of which appear only once. The CDR3 extends over 13 amino acids. V dropped 6 bases and J dropped 4 bases, with 13 bases sitting between them. The V gene's germline CDR1 is DFQATT and CDR2 SNEGSKA (reference sequence). These data were likewise used in another study, on T cells expressing NK-cell markers.

Sample: CD4+ T cells sorted from blood. This chain connects TRBV20-1 to TRBJ2-1; D is undetermined. The sequence derives from a woman aged 18-29 years in good health. As DNA, the CDR3 is TGCAGTGCCCGGATCGGTGTTTACAATGAGCAGTTCTTC. It codes for CSARIGVYNEQFF.